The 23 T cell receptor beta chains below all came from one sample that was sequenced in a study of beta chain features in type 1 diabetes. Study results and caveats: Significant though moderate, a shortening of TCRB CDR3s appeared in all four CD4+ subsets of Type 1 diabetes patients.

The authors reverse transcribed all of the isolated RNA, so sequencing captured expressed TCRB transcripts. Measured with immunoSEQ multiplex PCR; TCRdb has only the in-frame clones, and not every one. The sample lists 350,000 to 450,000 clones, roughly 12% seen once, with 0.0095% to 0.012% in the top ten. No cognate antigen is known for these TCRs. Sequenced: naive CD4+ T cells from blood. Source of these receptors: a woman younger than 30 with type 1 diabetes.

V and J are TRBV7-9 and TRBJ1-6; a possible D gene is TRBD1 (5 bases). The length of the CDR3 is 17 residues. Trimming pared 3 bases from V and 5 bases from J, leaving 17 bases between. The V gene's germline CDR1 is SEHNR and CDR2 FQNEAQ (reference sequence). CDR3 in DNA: TGTGCCAGCAGCTTCCCGGGGGGGGTCGGAGATAATTCACCCCTCCACTTT. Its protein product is CASSFPGGVGDNSPLHF.

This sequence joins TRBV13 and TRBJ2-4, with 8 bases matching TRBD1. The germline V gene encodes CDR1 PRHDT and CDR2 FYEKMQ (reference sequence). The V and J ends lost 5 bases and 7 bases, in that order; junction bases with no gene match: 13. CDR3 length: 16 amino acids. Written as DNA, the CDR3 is TGTGCCAGCAGCCAGACAGGGGTTGGACCTGGGAACATTCAGTACTTC. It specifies CASSQTGVGPGNIQYF.

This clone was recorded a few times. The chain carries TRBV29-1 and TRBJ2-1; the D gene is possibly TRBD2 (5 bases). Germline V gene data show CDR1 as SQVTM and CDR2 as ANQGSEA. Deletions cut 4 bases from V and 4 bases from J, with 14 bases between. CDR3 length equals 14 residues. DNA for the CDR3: TGCAGCGTTGGAGCGGAGCCCGCGTACAATGAGCAGTTCTTC. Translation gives CSVGAEPAYNEQFF.

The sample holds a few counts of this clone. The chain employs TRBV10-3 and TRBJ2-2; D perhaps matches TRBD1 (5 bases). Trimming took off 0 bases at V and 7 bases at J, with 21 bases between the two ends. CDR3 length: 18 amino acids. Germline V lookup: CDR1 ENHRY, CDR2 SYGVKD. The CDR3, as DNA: TGTGCCATCAGTGAGTCCGTGTTGGGGCGAGGATTTGACGGGGAGCTGTTTTTT. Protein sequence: CAISESVLGRGFDGELFF.

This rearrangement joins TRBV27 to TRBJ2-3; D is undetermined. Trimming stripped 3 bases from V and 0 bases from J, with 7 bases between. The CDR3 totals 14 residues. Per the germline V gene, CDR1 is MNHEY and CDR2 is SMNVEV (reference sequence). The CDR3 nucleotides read TGTGCCAGCAGTTTCCCTACTAGCACAGATACGCAGTATTTT. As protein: CASSFPTSTDTQYF.

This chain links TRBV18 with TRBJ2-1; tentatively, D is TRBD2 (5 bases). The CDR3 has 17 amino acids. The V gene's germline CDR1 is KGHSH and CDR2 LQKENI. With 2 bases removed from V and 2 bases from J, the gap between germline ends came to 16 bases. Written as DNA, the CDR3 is TGTGCCAGCTCACCAGGGCTAACTAGTAGCGCCTACAATGAGCAGTTCTTC. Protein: CASSPGLTSSAYNEQFF.

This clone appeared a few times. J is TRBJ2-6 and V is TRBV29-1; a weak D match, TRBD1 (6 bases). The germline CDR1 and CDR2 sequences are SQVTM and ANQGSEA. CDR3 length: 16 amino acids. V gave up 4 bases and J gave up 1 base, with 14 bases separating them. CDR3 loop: CSVVVGALSGANVLTF. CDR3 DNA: TGCAGCGTTGTGGTGGGGGCGCTGTCTGGGGCCAACGTCCTGACTTTC.

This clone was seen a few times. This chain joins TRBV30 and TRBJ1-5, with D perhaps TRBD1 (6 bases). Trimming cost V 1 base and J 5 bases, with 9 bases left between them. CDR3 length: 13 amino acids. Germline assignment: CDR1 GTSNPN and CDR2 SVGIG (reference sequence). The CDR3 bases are TGTGCCTGGAGTGGGACAGACTATCAGCCCCAGCATTTT. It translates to CAWSGTDYQPQHF.

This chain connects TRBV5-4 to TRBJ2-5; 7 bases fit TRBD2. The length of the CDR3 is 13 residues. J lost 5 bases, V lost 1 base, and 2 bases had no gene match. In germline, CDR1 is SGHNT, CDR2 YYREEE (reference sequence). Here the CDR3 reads CASSLTGGETQYF. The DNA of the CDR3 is TGTGCCAGCAGCTTGACCGGGGGGGAGACCCAGTACTTC.

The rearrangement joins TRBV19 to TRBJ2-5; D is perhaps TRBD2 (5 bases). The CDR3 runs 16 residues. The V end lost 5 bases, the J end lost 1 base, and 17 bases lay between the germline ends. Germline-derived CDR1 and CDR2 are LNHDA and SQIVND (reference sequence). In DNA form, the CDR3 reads TGTGCCAGTAGTCCTCGTCGGACTGGCCCCCAAGAGACCCAGTACTTC. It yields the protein CASSPRRTGPQETQYF.

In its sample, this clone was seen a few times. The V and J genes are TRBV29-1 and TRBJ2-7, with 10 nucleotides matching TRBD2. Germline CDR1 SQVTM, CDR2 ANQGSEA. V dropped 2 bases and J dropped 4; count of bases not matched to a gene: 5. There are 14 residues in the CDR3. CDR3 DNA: TGCAGCGTTGAATTGACTAGCGGGTCTTACGAGCAGTACTTC. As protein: CSVELTSGSYEQYF.

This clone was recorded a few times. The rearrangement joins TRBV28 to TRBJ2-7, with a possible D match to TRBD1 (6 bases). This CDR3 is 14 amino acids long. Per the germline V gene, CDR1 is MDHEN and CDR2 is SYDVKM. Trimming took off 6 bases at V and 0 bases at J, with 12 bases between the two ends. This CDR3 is CASSFVGASYEQYF. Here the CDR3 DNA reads TGTGCCAGCAGCTTCGTGGGGGCCTCCTACGAGCAGTACTTC. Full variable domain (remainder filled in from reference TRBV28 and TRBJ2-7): DVKVTQSSRYLVKRTGEKVFLECVQDMDHENMFWYRQDPGLGLRLIYFSYDVKMKEKGDIPEGYSVSREKKERFSLILESASTNQTSMYLCASSFVGASYEQYFGPGTRLTVT.

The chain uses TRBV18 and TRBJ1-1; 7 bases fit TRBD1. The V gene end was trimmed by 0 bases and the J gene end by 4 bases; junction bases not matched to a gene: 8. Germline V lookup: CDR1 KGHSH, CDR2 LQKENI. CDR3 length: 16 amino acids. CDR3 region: CASSPPSTGVSTEAFF. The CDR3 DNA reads TGTGCCAGCTCACCACCCTCCACAGGGGTAAGCACTGAAGCTTTCTTT.

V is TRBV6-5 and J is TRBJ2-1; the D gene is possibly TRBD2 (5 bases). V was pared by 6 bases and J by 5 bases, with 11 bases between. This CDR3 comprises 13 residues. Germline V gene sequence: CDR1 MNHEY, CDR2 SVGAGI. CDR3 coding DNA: TGTGCCAGCAGCCCCGGGGTTAACAATGAGCAGTTCTTC. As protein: CASSPGVNNEQFF.

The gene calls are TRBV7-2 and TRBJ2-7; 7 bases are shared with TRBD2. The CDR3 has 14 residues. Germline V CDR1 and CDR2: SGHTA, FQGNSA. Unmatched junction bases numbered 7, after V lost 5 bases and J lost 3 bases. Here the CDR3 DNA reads TGTGCCAGCAGCCCTGATAGCGGGTACTACGAGCAGTACTTC. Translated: CASSPDSGYYEQYF.

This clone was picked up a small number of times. The CDR3 is CASRSRDRGETQYF. The CDR3 DNA sequence: TGTGCCAGCAGATCCCGGGACAGGGGAGAGACCCAGTACTTC. This rearrangement joins TRBV21-1 to TRBJ2-5; TRBD1, the D gene given by the table, was not confirmed from the DNA. TRBV21-1 is termed a pseudogene. This CDR3 is built from 14 residues.

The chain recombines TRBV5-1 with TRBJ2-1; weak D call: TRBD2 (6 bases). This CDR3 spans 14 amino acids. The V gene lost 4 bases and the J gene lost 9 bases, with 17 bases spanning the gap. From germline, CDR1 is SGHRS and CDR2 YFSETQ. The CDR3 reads CASSPFRGNGEQFF. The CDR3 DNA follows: TGCGCCAGCAGCCCCTTTCGGGGGAATGGTGAGCAGTTCTTC. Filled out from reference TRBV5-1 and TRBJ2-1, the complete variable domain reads KAGVTQTPRYLIKTRGQQVTLSCSPISGHRSVSWYQQTPGQGLQFLFEYFSETQRNKGNFPGRFSGRQFSNSRSEMNVSTLELGDSALYLCASSPFRGNGEQFFGPGTRLTVL.

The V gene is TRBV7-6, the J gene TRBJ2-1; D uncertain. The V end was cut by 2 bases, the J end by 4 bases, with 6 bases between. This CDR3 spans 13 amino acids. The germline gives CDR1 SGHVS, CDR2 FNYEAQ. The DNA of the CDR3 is TGTGCCAGCAGCTTATCGGAGTACAATGAGCAGTTCTTC. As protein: CASSLSEYNEQFF. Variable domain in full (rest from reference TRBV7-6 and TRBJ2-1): GAGVSQSPRYKVTKRGQDVALRCDPISGHVSLYWYRQALGQGPEFLTYFNYEAQQDKSGLPNDRFSAERPEGSISTLTIQRTEQRDSAMYRCASSLSEYNEQFFGPGTRLTVL.

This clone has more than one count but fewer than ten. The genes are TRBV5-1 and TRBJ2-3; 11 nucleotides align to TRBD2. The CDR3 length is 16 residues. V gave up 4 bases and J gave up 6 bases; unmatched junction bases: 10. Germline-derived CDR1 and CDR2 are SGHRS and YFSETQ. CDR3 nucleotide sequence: TGCGCCAGCAGCGCACCCGGGACTAGCGGTGGTGATACGCAGTATTTT. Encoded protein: CASSAPGTSGGDTQYF.

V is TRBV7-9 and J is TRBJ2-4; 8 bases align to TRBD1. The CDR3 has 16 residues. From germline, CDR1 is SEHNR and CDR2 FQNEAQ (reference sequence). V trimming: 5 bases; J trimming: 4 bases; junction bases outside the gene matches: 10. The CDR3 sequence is CASSPGTGLGKNIQYF. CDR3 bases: TGTGCCAGCAGCCCCGGGACAGGACTTGGGAAAAACATTCAGTACTTC.

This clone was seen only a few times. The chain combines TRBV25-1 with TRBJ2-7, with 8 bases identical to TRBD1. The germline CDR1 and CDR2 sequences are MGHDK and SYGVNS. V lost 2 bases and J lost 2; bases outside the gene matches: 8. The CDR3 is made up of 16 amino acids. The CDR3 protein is CASSEPAPQGAYEQYF. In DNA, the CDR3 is TGTGCCAGCAGTGAACCCGCCCCACAGGGGGCCTACGAGCAGTACTTC.

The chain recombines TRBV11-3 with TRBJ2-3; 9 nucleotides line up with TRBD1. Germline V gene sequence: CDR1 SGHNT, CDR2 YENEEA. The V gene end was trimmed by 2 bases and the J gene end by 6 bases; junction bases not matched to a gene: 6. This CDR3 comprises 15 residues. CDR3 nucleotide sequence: TGTGCCAGCAGCTTATCCGGGACAGGGCCGGATACGCAGTATTTT. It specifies CASSLSGTGPDTQYF.

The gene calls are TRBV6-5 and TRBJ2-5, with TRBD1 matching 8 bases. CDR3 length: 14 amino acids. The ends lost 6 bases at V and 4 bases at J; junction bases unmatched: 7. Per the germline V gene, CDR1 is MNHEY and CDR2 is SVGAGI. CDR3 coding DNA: TGTGCCAGCAGCTCACTCAGGGGGCTAGAGACCCAGTACTTC. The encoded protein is CASSSLRGLETQYF.